These T cell receptor beta chains were read from a single sample in a study of T cell repertoires in cytomegalovirus infection. TCRdb reprocessed the reads via MiXCR and lists one record per CDR3 protein. The repertoire consists of more than 400,000 distinct CDR3 sequences, with roughly 29% occurring once and the leading ten covering roughly 13%. Material for sequencing was PBMCs. The receptors here all came from a human donor in good health (CMV status not recorded). Some clones in this sample may be carry-over from other donors' samples. Each CDR3 is given with its conserved first and last residue. The D gene is left open where the match is weak. Size values are once, few and many counts, or a class for expanded clones, and some rows have none.

D: .; V: TRBV7-2; size: many; J: TRBJ1-4; CDR3: CASSRKHNNEKLFF; DNA: TGTGCCAGCAGCCGAAAACACAATAATGAAAAACTGTTTTTT
D: TRBD2; V: TRBV12-3/TRBV12-4; size: many; J: TRBJ2-5; CDR3: CASALAGQETQYF; DNA: TGTGCCAGCGCGCTAGCGGGACAAGAGACCCAGTACTTC
D: TRBD2; V: TRBV5-4; size: .; J: TRBJ2-5; CDR3: CASSLGGSEETQYF; DNA: TGTGCCAGCAGCTTGGGCGGGAGTGAGGAGACCCAGTACTTC
D: TRBD2; V: TRBV20-1; size: few; J: TRBJ2-7; CDR3: CSARMGLAGYEQYF; DNA: TGCAGTGCTAGAATGGGACTAGCGGGCTACGAGCAGTACTTC
D: .; V: TRBV18; size: few; J: TRBJ1-5; CDR3: CASSPRPGDQPQHF; DNA: TGTGCCAGCTCACCGAGGCCAGGGGATCAGCCCCAGCATTTT
D: .; V: TRBV4-3; size: few; J: TRBJ1-6; CDR3: CASSQDQGWGDSPLHF; DNA: TGCGCCAGCAGCCAAGATCAGGGCTGGGGTGATTCACCCCTCCACTTT
D: .; V: TRBV7-6; size: many; J: TRBJ2-3; CDR3: CASSALRTDTQYF; DNA: TGTGCCAGCAGCGCTCTCCGCACAGATACGCAGTATTTT
D: .; V: TRBV6-5; size: once; J: TRBJ1-1; CDR3: CASSYTTSPNTEAFF; DNA: TGTGCCAGCAGTTACACGACCTCGCCGAACACTGAAGCTTTCTTT
D: .; V: TRBV7-2; size: many; J: TRBJ1-1; CDR3: CASSLWDNTEAFF; DNA: TGTGCCAGCAGCTTGTGGGATAACACTGAAGCTTTCTTT
D: .; V: TRBV7-8; size: .; J: TRBJ2-7; CDR3: CASSLDGLSSYEQYF; DNA: TGTGCCAGCAGCTTAGACGGGTTAAGCTCCTACGAGCAGTACTTC
D: .; V: TRBV6-1; size: .; J: TRBJ2-2; CDR3: CASREDRYTGELFF; DNA: TGTGCCAGCAGGGAGGACCGCTACACCGGGGAGCTGTTTTTT
D: .; V: TRBV19; size: few; J: TRBJ2-3; CDR3: CASSKGRGGSTDTQYF; DNA: TGTGCCAGTAGTAAGGGGAGGGGGGGATCCACAGATACGCAGTATTTT
D: .; V: TRBV12-3/TRBV12-4; size: .; J: TRBJ2-1; CDR3: CASSSDRFTYNEQFF; DNA: TGTGCCAGCAGTTCCGACAGGTTTACCTACAATGAGCAGTTCTTC
D: TRBD1; V: TRBV4-3; size: .; J: TRBJ1-1; CDR3: CASSFQDRGDTEAFF; DNA: TGCGCCAGCAGCTTTCAAGACAGGGGTGACACTGAAGCTTTCTTT
D: TRBD2; V: TRBV5-4; size: .; J: TRBJ2-1; CDR3: CASSLGGTNAGEQFF; DNA: TGTGCCAGCAGCTTGGGCGGGACTAATGCCGGTGAGCAGTTCTTC
D: .; V: TRBV29-1; size: once; J: TRBJ1-2; CDR3: CSVDSQEDSSRYTF; DNA: TGCAGCGTTGATTCCCAGGAGGACTCCTCGCGCTACACCTTC
D: TRBD2; V: TRBV11-3; size: few; J: TRBJ2-7; CDR3: CASSPGLAGDAKQYF; DNA: TGTGCCAGCAGCCCCGGACTAGCGGGAGATGCGAAGCAGTACTTC
D: .; V: TRBV7-4; size: .; J: TRBJ2-6; CDR3: CASSFKTGPKSGANVLTF; DNA: TGTGCCAGCAGCTTTAAGACAGGACCAAAGTCTGGGGCCAACGTCCTGACTTTC
D: TRBD2; V: TRBV19; size: .; J: TRBJ2-5; CDR3: CASRGSGRAETQYF; DNA: TGTGCCAGTAGAGGGAGCGGGAGGGCTGAGACCCAGTACTTC
D: .; V: TRBV28; size: few; J: TRBJ2-1; CDR3: CASSPQGVYNEQFF; DNA: TGTGCCAGCAGTCCCCAAGGGGTGTACAATGAGCAGTTCTTC
D: TRBD2; V: TRBV5-6; size: many; J: TRBJ2-2; CDR3: CLSGSRTGELFF; DNA: TGTCTTAGCGGGAGTCGTACCGGGGAGCTGTTTTTT
D: .; V: TRBV28; size: few; J: TRBJ1-5; CDR3: CANQVGNQPQHF; DNA: TGTGCCAACCAGGTGGGGAATCAGCCCCAGCATTTT
D: .; V: TRBV9; size: .; J: TRBJ1-3; CDR3: CASSPRPTGQGNTIYF; DNA: TGTGCCAGCAGCCCGCGCCCCACCGGACAGGGAAACACCATATATTTT
D: .; V: TRBV5-1; size: .; J: TRBJ1-1; CDR3: CASSLMGGGATEAFF; DNA: TGCGCCAGCAGCTTGATGGGGGGGGGGGCTACTGAAGCTTTCTTT
D: .; V: TRBV6-5; size: many; J: TRBJ1-5; CDR3: CASSRQTPAFNQPQHF; DNA: TGTGCCAGCAGTCGACAGACCCCCGCTTTTAATCAGCCCCAGCATTTT
D: .; V: TRBV28; size: .; J: TRBJ1-1; CDR3: CASTSGSTEAFF; DNA: TGTGCCAGCACTTCGGGATCCACTGAAGCTTTCTTT
D: .; V: TRBV12-3/TRBV12-4; size: .; J: TRBJ2-5; CDR3: CASSLDSLETQYF; DNA: TGTGCCAGCAGTTTAGATTCGCTGGAGACCCAGTACTTC
D: .; V: TRBV2; size: few; J: TRBJ1-5; CDR3: CASRLLTGSNQPQHF; DNA: TGTGCCAGCAGACTTCTTACAGGCAGCAATCAGCCCCAGCATTTT
D: .; V: TRBV5-4; size: few; J: TRBJ1-2; CDR3: CASSFSVNYGYTF; DNA: TGTGCCAGCAGCTTCTCTGTAAACTATGGCTACACCTTC
D: TRBD1; V: TRBV3-1; size: .; J: TRBJ2-5; CDR3: CASSQGTGARETQYF; DNA: TGTGCCAGCAGCCAAGGGACAGGCGCCCGAGAGACCCAGTACTTC
D: TRBD1; V: TRBV7-2; size: many; J: TRBJ2-1; CDR3: CASSFRTGDEQFF; DNA: TGTGCCAGCAGCTTTCGGACAGGGGACGAGCAGTTCTTC
D: TRBD1; V: TRBV7-9; size: .; J: TRBJ2-7; CDR3: CASSAPQGARTYEQYF; DNA: TGTGCCAGCAGCGCTCCACAGGGGGCTCGGACCTACGAGCAGTACTTC
D: .; V: TRBV15; size: few; J: TRBJ1-6; CDR3: CATSRGGGLSYNSPLHF; DNA: TGTGCCACCAGCAGAGGGGGGGGCCTGAGTTATAATTCACCCCTCCACTTT
D: .; V: TRBV12-3/TRBV12-4; size: .; J: TRBJ2-2; CDR3: CASSRHNTGELFF; DNA: TGTGCCAGCAGTCGACACAACACCGGGGAGCTGTTTTTT
D: .; V: TRBV7-7; size: .; J: TRBJ1-1; CDR3: CASVFFLSEAFF; DNA: TGTGCCAGCGTTTTTTTTCTCTCTGAAGCTTTCTTT
D: TRBD1; V: TRBV6-1; size: .; J: TRBJ1-3; CDR3: CASSGDRTSGNTIYF; DNA: TGTGCCAGCAGTGGGGACAGAACCTCTGGAAACACCATATATTTT
D: .; V: TRBV15; size: few; J: TRBJ2-3; CDR3: CATSRGPGADTQYF; DNA: TGTGCCACCAGCCGCGGCCCGGGGGCAGATACGCAGTATTTT
D: .; V: TRBV6-2/TRBV6-3; size: .; J: TRBJ1-2; CDR3: CASSRRALGYGYTF; DNA: TGTGCCAGCAGCCGCAGGGCCCTGGGCTATGGCTACACCTTC
D: .; V: TRBV10-3; size: .; J: TRBJ2-4; CDR3: CAISDPTPQGNIQYF; DNA: TGTGCCATCAGTGACCCGACCCCTCAGGGTAACATTCAGTACTTC
D: TRBD2; V: TRBV7-6; size: many; J: TRBJ2-5; CDR3: CASSGFRGGGQETQYF; DNA: TGTGCCAGCAGCGGATTCCGTGGGGGGGGGCAAGAGACCCAGTACTTC
D: .; V: TRBV30; size: .; J: TRBJ1-1; CDR3: CAWSVRPQGMNTEAFF; DNA: TGTGCCTGGAGTGTACGGCCGCAGGGAATGAACACTGAAGCTTTCTTT
D: .; V: TRBV6-2/TRBV6-3; size: .; J: TRBJ1-1; CDR3: CASREEGEAFF; DNA: TGTGCCAGCAGGGAGGAGGGTGAAGCTTTCTTT
D: .; V: TRBV25-1; size: few; J: TRBJ2-5; CDR3: CASRTPEPQETQYF; DNA: TGTGCCAGCAGGACCCCGGAACCGCAAGAGACCCAGTACTTC
D: TRBD2; V: TRBV11-3; size: .; J: TRBJ2-3; CDR3: CASSSQFGTSGYTDTQYF; DNA: TGTGCCAGCAGCTCCCAATTCGGGACTAGCGGATACACAGATACGCAGTATTTT
D: .; V: TRBV28; size: .; J: TRBJ1-1; CDR3: CASPPFQQFSRNTEAFF; DNA: TGTGCCAGCCCCCCATTTCAGCAGTTTAGTAGGAACACTGAAGCTTTCTTT
D: TRBD1; V: TRBV19; size: .; J: TRBJ2-4; CDR3: CASTRDRGTGNKNIQYF; DNA: TGTGCCAGTACACGGGACAGGGGGACGGGAAACAAAAACATTCAGTACTTC
D: .; V: TRBV19; size: few; J: TRBJ1-5; CDR3: CASSITARPSNQPQHF; DNA: TGTGCCAGTAGCATAACGGCCAGGCCCAGCAATCAGCCCCAGCATTTT
D: .; V: TRBV19; size: few; J: TRBJ2-1; CDR3: CASSISFLAGDEQFF; DNA: TGTGCCAGTAGTATAAGTTTTTTAGCTGGCGATGAGCAGTTCTTC
D: .; V: TRBV7-6; size: many; J: TRBJ2-5; CDR3: CASSPRLETQYF; DNA: TGTGCCAGCAGTCCACGTTTAGAGACCCAGTACTTC
D: .; V: TRBV15; size: .; J: TRBJ1-1; CDR3: CATSRDDGEAFF; DNA: TGTGCCACCAGCAGAGATGACGGTGAAGCTTTCTTT
D: TRBD1; V: TRBV5-1; size: .; J: TRBJ2-5; CDR3: CASSIGRSTGQETQYF; DNA: TGCGCCAGCAGCATTGGGAGATCGACAGGGCAAGAGACCCAGTACTTC
D: TRBD1; V: TRBV19; size: .; J: TRBJ1-1; CDR3: CASSFLTGEYEAFF; DNA: TGTGCCAGTAGTTTTCTGACAGGGGAGTATGAAGCTTTCTTT
D: .; V: TRBV6-6; size: .; J: TRBJ1-2; CDR3: CASSYSLRGGNYGYTF; DNA: TGTGCCAGCAGTTACAGTTTGCGGGGGGGGAACTATGGCTACACCTTC
D: .; V: TRBV6-2/TRBV6-3; size: few; J: TRBJ2-7; CDR3: CASSSKRGEQYF; DNA: TGTGCCAGCAGTTCGAAAAGGGGCGAGCAGTACTTC
D: .; V: TRBV10-3; size: .; J: TRBJ1-5; CDR3: CAISRGGDGGQPQHF; DNA: TGTGCCATCAGCAGAGGTGGGGACGGGGGTCAGCCCCAGCATTTT
D: TRBD1; V: TRBV4-1; size: .; J: TRBJ1-5; CDR3: CASSQDEGRGGNQPQHF; DNA: TGCGCCAGCAGCCAAGATGAGGGCAGGGGGGGCAATCAGCCCCAGCATTTT
D: .; V: TRBV2; size: few; J: TRBJ2-1; CDR3: CASWTDYNEQFF; DNA: TGTGCCAGCTGGACTGACTACAATGAGCAGTTCTTC
D: .; V: TRBV29-1; size: few; J: TRBJ1-1; CDR3: CSGEDSSRAFF; DNA: TGCAGCGGAGAGGACAGCTCCAGAGCTTTCTTT